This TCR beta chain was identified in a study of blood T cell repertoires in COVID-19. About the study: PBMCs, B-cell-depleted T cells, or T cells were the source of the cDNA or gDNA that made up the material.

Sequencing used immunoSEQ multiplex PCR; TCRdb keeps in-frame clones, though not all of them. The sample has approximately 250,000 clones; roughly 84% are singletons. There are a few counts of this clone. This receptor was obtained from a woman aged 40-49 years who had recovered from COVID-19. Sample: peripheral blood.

The CDR3 protein is CASSLGQRNQPQHF. CDR3 in DNA: TGCGCCAGCAGCCTGGGACAGAGAAATCAGCCCCAGCATTTT. The chain couples TRBV4-1 to TRBJ1-5; TRBD1 agrees at 7 bases. The germline gives CDR1 MGHRA, CDR2 YSYEKL. This CDR3 spans 14 amino acids. With 4 bases clipped from V and 4 bases from J, the junction kept 4 bases outside the gene matches.